A selection of T cell receptor beta chains follows, all from one sample in a study of cytomegalovirus exposure and HLA in healthy donors. Method: immunoSEQ multiplex PCR; TCRdb's copy keeps in-frame clones and lacks some. The table includes 250,000 to 350,000 clones, just over 85% detected once. Sequenced sample: PBMCs. Every receptor here comes from a middle-aged man in good health and CMV-seropositive. CDR3s include the opening cysteine and the closing phenylalanine or tryptophan. The D gene is left open where the match is weak. Clone size, where shown, is once, few, many, or a class for clones that have expanded.

clone_size: many; d_call: TRBD2; j_call: TRBJ2-7; v_call: TRBV6-5; cdr3_aa: CASRKREGYEQYF; cdr3_nt: TGTGCCAGCAGGAAGCGGGAGGGCTACGAGCAGTACTTC
clone_size: -; d_call: TRBD1; j_call: TRBJ2-4; v_call: TRBV5-6; cdr3_aa: CASSRDSVIKNIQYF; cdr3_nt: TGTGCCAGCAGCCGGGACAGCGTCATCAAAAACATTCAGTACTTC
clone_size: -; d_call: -; j_call: TRBJ2-7; v_call: TRBV29-1; cdr3_aa: CSVEDRSYEQYF; cdr3_nt: TGCAGCGTTGAAGACAGGTCCTACGAGCAGTACTTC
clone_size: -; d_call: -; j_call: TRBJ2-7; v_call: TRBV5-1; cdr3_aa: CASALGGDIPYEQYF; cdr3_nt: TGCGCCAGCGCCCTGGGGGGGGACATACCCTACGAGCAGTACTTC
clone_size: -; d_call: -; j_call: TRBJ2-6; v_call: TRBV6-1; cdr3_aa: CASRKGVIGANVLTF; cdr3_nt: TGTGCCAGCAGAAAGGGGGTAATCGGGGCCAACGTCCTGACTTTC
clone_size: -; d_call: -; j_call: TRBJ1-2; v_call: TRBV30; cdr3_aa: CAWKSHYGYTF; cdr3_nt: TGTGCCTGGAAATCTCACTATGGCTACACCTTC
clone_size: once; d_call: TRBD1; j_call: TRBJ1-2; v_call: TRBV6-5; cdr3_aa: CASSFRDRIGGYTF; cdr3_nt: TGTGCCAGCAGTTTCCGGGACAGGATAGGAGGCTACACCTTC
clone_size: -; d_call: -; j_call: TRBJ2-5; v_call: TRBV7-2; cdr3_aa: CASSRMGLPKQETQYF; cdr3_nt: TGTGCCAGCAGTCGAATGGGACTCCCCAAACAAGAGACCCAGTACTTC
clone_size: -; d_call: -; j_call: TRBJ2-1; v_call: TRBV6-4; cdr3_aa: CASSDSTLTTYNEQFF; cdr3_nt: TGTGCCAGCAGTGACTCGACTCTTACTACCTACAATGAGCAGTTCTTC
clone_size: -; d_call: -; j_call: TRBJ2-2; v_call: TRBV7-6; cdr3_aa: CASSRRGLADNTGELFF; cdr3_nt: TGTGCCAGCAGCCGGCGGGGGCTAGCGGATAACACCGGGGAGCTGTTTTTT
clone_size: -; d_call: TRBD2; j_call: TRBJ2-5; v_call: TRBV7-9; cdr3_aa: CASSSGGLQGKETQYF; cdr3_nt: TGTGCCAGCAGTTCGGGGGGGTTACAGGGAAAAGAGACCCAGTACTTC
clone_size: few; d_call: TRBD2; j_call: TRBJ2-2; v_call: TRBV10-1; cdr3_aa: CASSDPSGRGNTGELFF; cdr3_nt: TGCGCCAGCAGTGATCCAAGCGGGAGGGGGAACACCGGGGAGCTGTTTTTT
clone_size: -; d_call: TRBD2; j_call: TRBJ2-3; v_call: TRBV4-3; cdr3_aa: CASSQDYSGSARGDTQYF; cdr3_nt: TGCGCCAGCAGCCAAGATTATAGCGGGAGTGCTAGAGGAGATACGCAGTATTTT